Presented here are 18 T cell receptor beta chains from one specimen sequenced in a study of molecular identifiers for immune sequencing clone quantification. MiXCR, run by TCRdb on the PCR reads, gives a single entry per CDR3 protein. Found here are approximately 670,000 distinct CDR3 sequences, just under 20% of them singletons; the top ten hold 0.85% to 0.9%. Specimen: naive CD8+ T cells from blood, with Jurkat cell RNA spiked in. As for subset: FACS-sorted CD8+CD4-CCR7+CD45RA+ naive T cells. These receptors all stem from a human donor in good health. Some libraries in this study had Jurkat cell RNA spiked in.

The chain uses TRBV6-2 or TRBV6-3 and TRBJ1-5; TRBD1 aligns across 7 bases. This CDR3 contains 16 residues. The germline gives CDR1 MNHEY, CDR2 SVGEGT. With 2 bases clipped from V and 3 bases from J, the junction kept 7 bases outside the gene matches. The CDR3 sequence is CASSYLGTAFNQPQHF. In DNA form, the CDR3 reads TGTGCCAGCAGTTACCTCGGGACAGCCTTCAATCAGCCCCAGCATTTT.

This clonotype was seen at least ten times. V and J are TRBV6-2 or TRBV6-3 and TRBJ1-2; possibly TRBD1 for D (5 bases). This CDR3 is 13 amino acids long. Germline assignment: CDR1 MNHEY and CDR2 SVGEGT. With 5 bases removed from V and 7 bases from J, the gap between germline ends came to 14 bases. CDR3 nucleotides: TGTGCCAGCAGTGAAGGACATGAGCTTGGCTACACCTTC. This gives the protein CASSEGHELGYTF.

The rearrangement joins TRBV6-6 to TRBJ2-7, with D perhaps TRBD2 (5 bases). This CDR3 has 13 amino acids. Germline V gene data show CDR1 as MNHNY and CDR2 as SVGAGI (reference sequence). The germline V and J ends were trimmed by 8 bases and 0 bases, with 11 bases remaining between them. The CDR3 bases are TGTGCCAGCCGGGGTATTAGCTCCTACGAGCAGTACTTC. As protein: CASRGISSYEQYF.

The chain links TRBV27 to TRBJ2-7; the match to TRBD2 covers 11 bases. This CDR3 contains 16 residues. The V and J ends lost 7 bases and 3 bases, in that order; junction bases with no gene match: 11. Germline V CDR1 and CDR2: MNHEY, SMNVEV (reference sequence). CDR3 protein: CASTPTSGTPLYEQYF. For the CDR3, the DNA is TGTGCCAGCACCCCGACTAGCGGGACTCCTCTCTACGAGCAGTACTTC.

This chain joins TRBV27 and TRBJ1-2; the D gene is possibly TRBD1 (5 bases). This CDR3 spans 14 amino acids. Deletions cut 0 bases from V and 6 bases from J, with 11 bases between. Germline values: CDR1 MNHEY, CDR2 SMNVEV (reference sequence). The chain's CDR3 is CASSLSLSGNGYTF. The CDR3 DNA reads TGTGCCAGCAGTTTATCTTTGTCAGGGAATGGCTACACCTTC.

This clonotype was seen many times. The V gene is TRBV7-9, the J gene TRBJ2-5; 9 positions match TRBD1. Germline V lookup: CDR1 SEHNR, CDR2 FQNEAQ (reference sequence). The CDR3 is 15 amino acids. The junction had 4 bases not matched to a gene; V was cut back by 5 bases and J by 0 bases. CDR3 amino acids: CASSGTGGHQETQYF. CDR3 nucleotide sequence: TGTGCCAGCAGCGGAACAGGGGGCCACCAAGAGACCCAGTACTTC.

This clonotype was detected only a few times. The V call is TRBV19, the J call TRBJ2-1, with 10 positions matching TRBD2. The CDR3 is 17 residues long. CDR1 is LNHDA and CDR2 is SQIVND in the germline V gene (reference sequence). The J segment lost 2 bases and the V segment lost 6 bases, leaving 10 bases of the junction unmatched. The CDR3 loop is CASRSNLAGETYNEQFF. The CDR3 DNA reads as TGTGCCAGTAGGTCCAATCTAGCGGGGGAAACCTACAATGAGCAGTTCTTC.

The rearrangement joins TRBV27 to TRBJ1-4; no firm D call. The CDR3 has 14 amino acids. V lost 3 bases and J 5 bases, leaving 10 bases between the germline ends. Germline V gene sequence: CDR1 MNHEY, CDR2 SMNVEV (reference sequence). CDR3 sequence reads: CASSLAARNEKLFF. For the CDR3, the DNA is TGTGCCAGCAGTTTGGCTGCCAGAAATGAAAAACTGTTTTTT.

About this clonotype: A read error may explain this, as a much larger clone is one base away. This rearrangement joins TRBV6-5 to TRBJ2-5; 11 nucleotides agree with TRBD2. V shed 6 bases, J shed 0 bases, and the junction held 15 bases outside the gene matches. CDR1 MNHEY and CDR2 SVGAGI come from the germline V gene. This CDR3 is 19 amino acids long. CDR3 sequence reads: CASSSGSKLAGAYQETQYF. DNA for the CDR3: TGTGCCAGCAGCTCAGGCAGCAAACTAGCGGGGGCGTACCAAGAGACCCAGTACTTC.

Only a few counts were recorded for this clonotype. The chain has TRBV7-6 and TRBJ1-2; a weak D match, TRBD1 (5 bases). This CDR3 is built from 15 residues. Per the germline V gene, CDR1 is SGHVS and CDR2 is FNYEAQ. V was pared by 5 bases and J by 3 bases, with 16 bases between. CDR3 nucleotides: TGTGCCAGCAGCGGCGGGGGGGGTCCGGACTATGGCTACACCTTC. Translating it yields CASSGGGGPDYGYTF.

Remarks on this clonotype: One base away lies a much larger clone, so this may be a sequencing read error. The chain has TRBV15 and TRBJ1-1; D may be TRBD1 (5 bases). V was cut by 0 bases and J by 3 bases, with 11 bases left in between. Per the germline V gene, CDR1 is LNHNV and CDR2 is YYDKDF (reference sequence). The CDR3 is made up of 15 amino acids. This chain's CDR3 is CATSRDGGGDTEAFF. The CDR3 DNA follows: TGTGCCACCAGCAGAGACGGCGGGGGGGACACTGAAGCTTTCTTT.

V usage is TRBV21-1 and J usage is TRBJ2-5; the table's D call TRBD2 went unverified against the DNA. TRBV21-1 is a pseudogene. The CDR3 runs 16 residues. The CDR3 sequence: CASSKPSRDHGETQYF. The CDR3 DNA reads TGTGCCAGCAGCAAACCCTCCAGGGATCACGGAGAGACCCAGTACTTC.

A word on this clonotype: A much larger clone differs from this one at a single base, so this may be a read error. V gene TRBV6-5 combines with J gene TRBJ2-3; 9 bases are a match to TRBD1. V dropped 6 bases and J dropped 4; count of bases not matched to a gene: 8. The CDR3 is 15 amino acids. CDR1 and CDR2 (germline): MNHEY, SVGAGI. The CDR3: CASSTTGGGADTQYF. The DNA for the CDR3 is TGTGCCAGCAGCACGACAGGGGGAGGCGCAGATACGCAGTATTTT.

This clonotype was seen a handful of times. This chain joins TRBV12-3 or TRBV12-4 and TRBJ2-7; the D is unclear. V lost 5 bases and J lost 4, with 12 bases in between. The CDR3 contains 13 residues. The CDR3 spells CASSLLLSYEQYF. The CDR3 DNA reads as TGTGCCAGCAGTCTTTTATTAAGTTACGAGCAGTACTTC.

Ten or more counts support this clonotype. The rearrangement uses TRBV27 and TRBJ2-7; TRBD2 aligns across 7 bases. From germline, CDR1 is MNHEY and CDR2 SMNVEV (reference sequence). There are 18 residues in the CDR3. J gave up 0 bases and V 0 bases, and 11 bases lay outside the gene matches. This CDR3 is CASSLSGPAGGSSYEQYF. CDR3 coding DNA: TGTGCCAGCAGTTTATCAGGCCCGGCTGGCGGGAGCTCCTACGAGCAGTACTTC.

This clonotype was recorded a few times. The genes are TRBV5-1 and TRBJ2-7; 11 nucleotides align to TRBD2. V gave up 4 bases and J gave up 4 bases; unmatched junction bases: 13. Germline V gives CDR1 SGHRS, CDR2 YFSETQ. The CDR3 has 17 amino acids. In nucleotides, the CDR3 is TGCGCCAGCAGCCAGGGACTAGCGGAGGTGTTTTTGTACGAGCAGTACTTC. Its protein is CASSQGLAEVFLYEQYF. Variable domain in full (rest from reference TRBV5-1 and TRBJ2-7): KAGVTQTPRYLIKTRGQQVTLSCSPISGHRSVSWYQQTPGQGLQFLFEYFSETQRNKGNFPGRFSGRQFSNSRSEMNVSTLELGDSALYLCASSQGLAEVFLYEQYFGPGTRLTVT.

This clonotype was picked up a small number of times. The rearrangement links TRBV18 to TRBJ2-7, with D perhaps TRBD1 or TRBD2 (5 bases each). Trimming cost V 8 bases and J 3 bases, with 17 bases left between them. CDR1 and CDR2 (germline): KGHSH, LQKENI. This CDR3 spans 14 amino acids. The CDR3 loop reads CASRPGPMSYEQYF. In DNA form, the CDR3 reads TGTGCCAGCCGGCCGGGACCTATGAGCTACGAGCAGTACTTC.

In its sample, this clonotype was seen many times. The gene calls are TRBV29-1 and TRBJ2-7; D is possibly TRBD1 (6 bases). The ends were cut back, 6 bases at V and 1 base at J, with 10 bases in the middle. CDR1 and CDR2 (germline): SQVTM, ANQGSEA. There are 12 residues in the CDR3. This CDR3 is CSVWTESYEQYF. The DNA of the CDR3 is TGCAGCGTATGGACAGAATCCTACGAGCAGTACTTC.